Listed here is a single TCR beta chain. The table came from immunoSEQ multiplex PCR; TCRdb's copy has only in-frame clones and leaves some out. The sample shows approximately 350,000 clones, about 88% of them seen only once. The sample is drawn from a study of blood T cell repertoires in COVID-19. CDR1 and CDR2 (germline): GTSNPN, SVGIG (reference sequence). The CDR3 extends over 12 amino acids. Deletions cut 0 bases from V and 12 bases from J, with 14 bases between. The chain carries TRBV30 and TRBJ1-1; D possibly corresponds to TRBD1 (5 bases). This TCR was recovered from a woman in her 70s with COVID-19, enrolled during active disease. Sequencing input: peripheral blood. In nucleotides, the CDR3 is TGTGCCTGGAGTGTACCTACTGGGGACTCTTTCTTT. Translating it yields CAWSVPTGDSFF.